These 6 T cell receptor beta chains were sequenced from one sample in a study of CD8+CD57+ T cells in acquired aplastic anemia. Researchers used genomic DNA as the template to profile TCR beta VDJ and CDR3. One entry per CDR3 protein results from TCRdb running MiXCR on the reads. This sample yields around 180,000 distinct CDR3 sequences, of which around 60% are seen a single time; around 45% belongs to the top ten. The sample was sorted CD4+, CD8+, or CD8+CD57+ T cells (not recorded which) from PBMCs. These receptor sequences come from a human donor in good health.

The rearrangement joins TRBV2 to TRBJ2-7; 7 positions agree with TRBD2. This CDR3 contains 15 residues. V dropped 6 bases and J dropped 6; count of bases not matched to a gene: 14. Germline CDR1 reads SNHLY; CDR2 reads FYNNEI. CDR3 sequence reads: CASRPLLAASGEQYF. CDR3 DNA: TGTGCCAGCAGGCCCCTTCTAGCGGCCTCTGGCGAGCAGTACTTC.

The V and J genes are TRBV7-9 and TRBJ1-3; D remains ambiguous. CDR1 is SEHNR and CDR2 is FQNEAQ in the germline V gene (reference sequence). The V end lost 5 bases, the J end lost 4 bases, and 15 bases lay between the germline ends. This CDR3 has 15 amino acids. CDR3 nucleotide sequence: TGTGCCAGCAGCGATGTAGGCTACGAAGGAAACACCATATATTTT. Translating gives CASSDVGYEGNTIYF.

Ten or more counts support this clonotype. CDR3 in amino acids: CAWGSQDSNQPQHF. The CDR3 DNA reads as TGTGCCTGGGGCTCACAGGACAGCAATCAGCCCCAGCATTTT. This chain joins TRBV30 and TRBJ1-5; a possible D gene is TRBD1 (5 bases). The ends were cut back, 5 bases at V and 1 base at J, with 12 bases in the middle. The CDR3 contains 14 residues. Per germline, CDR1 GTSNPN and CDR2 SVGIG (reference sequence).

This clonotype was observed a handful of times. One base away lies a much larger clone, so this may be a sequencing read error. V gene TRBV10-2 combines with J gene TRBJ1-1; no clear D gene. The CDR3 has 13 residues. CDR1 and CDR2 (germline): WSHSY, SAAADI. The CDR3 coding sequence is TGCGCCAGCAGTGGAGGAGATTACACTGAAGCTTCCTTT. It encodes CASSGGDYTEASF.

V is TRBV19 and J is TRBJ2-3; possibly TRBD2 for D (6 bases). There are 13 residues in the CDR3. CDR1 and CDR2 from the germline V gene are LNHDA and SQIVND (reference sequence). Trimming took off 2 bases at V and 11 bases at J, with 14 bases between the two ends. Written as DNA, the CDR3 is TGTGCCAGTAGTATAAGCTCACGCGGGGTGCAGTATTTT. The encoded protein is CASSISSRGVQYF.

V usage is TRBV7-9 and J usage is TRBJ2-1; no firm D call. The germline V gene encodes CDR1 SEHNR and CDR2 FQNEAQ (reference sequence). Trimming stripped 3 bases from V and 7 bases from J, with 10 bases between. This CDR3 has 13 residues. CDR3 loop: CASSFRLRNEQFF. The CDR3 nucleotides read TGTGCCAGCAGCTTTAGATTAAGGAATGAGCAGTTCTTC.